This TCR beta chain was obtained from a study of blood T cell repertoires in COVID-19. Study at large: Samples taken during acute and convalescent COVID-19 were collected in the United States, Italy and Spain. PBMCs, B-cell-depleted T cells, or T cells were the source of the cDNA or gDNA that made up the material.

This CDR3 spans 16 amino acids. In the authors' methods: The authors estimated nucleated cell counts from reference gene primer amplification. Only in-frame clones appear in the TCRdb table, and some are missing; sequencing was by immunoSEQ multiplex PCR. From that table come the V and J calls and clone size; the DNA was used to work out D and trimming. The data show approximately 160,000 clones, over 85% seen once. The TCR was taken from a man in his 60s with active or convalescent COVID-19. The gene calls are TRBV1 and TRBJ1-5; the D call in the table, TRBD1, was not verified against the DNA. TRBV1 is a pseudogene segment. The sample comprised peripheral blood. Here the CDR3 reads CTSSQATGTDNQPQHF. The CDR3 region has the DNA TGCACCAGCAGCCAGGCCACCGGGACAGACAATCAGCCCCAGCATTTT.